A single sample is the source of the 30 T cell receptor beta chains below, sequenced in a study of immune characterization of retroperitoneal liposarcoma. MiXCR, run by TCRdb on the PCR reads, gives a single entry per CDR3 protein. The sample yields around 2,800 distinct CDR3 sequences, around 29% seen once. The sequenced sample consisted of tumor tissue. The receptors derive from a female donor with retroperitoneal liposarcoma.

This clonotype is medium-sized. V is TRBV7-2 and J is TRBJ2-1; D unresolved. The J call may be in error: the DNA end matches TRBJ2-7 better. CDR1 is SGHTA and CDR2 is FQGNSA in the germline V gene. The CDR3 covers 15 residues. Here the CDR3 reads CASSLGVSSYNEQYF. Written as DNA, the CDR3 is TGTGCCAGCAGCTTGGGCGTCAGCTCCTACAATGAGCAGTACTTC.

This clonotype is medium-sized by share. The gene calls are TRBV6-6 and TRBJ2-1; 16 bases line up with TRBD2. In germline, CDR1 is MNHNY, CDR2 SVGAGI (reference sequence). Trimming at V came to 6 bases and at J to 7 bases, leaving 12 bases not matched to a gene. The CDR3 sequence is 18 residues long. CDR3 loop: CASRTGTSGRALKNEQFF. DNA of the CDR3: TGTGCCAGCAGAACCGGGACTAGCGGGAGGGCCTTAAAGAATGAGCAGTTCTTC.

The chain couples TRBV27 to TRBJ1-2, with 9 bases aligning to TRBD1. CDR1 and CDR2 (germline): MNHEY, SMNVEV (reference sequence). The length of the CDR3 is 11 residues. Trimming removed 6 bases from V and 14 bases from J; junction bases left unmatched: 7. CDR3 region: CASSRGQGWTF. Written as DNA, the CDR3 is TGTGCCAGCAGCCGAGGACAGGGGTGGACCTTC.

By share, this clonotype ranks as large. The chain links TRBV27 to TRBJ2-5, with 15 positions matching TRBD2. The CDR3 length is 19 residues. Germline-derived CDR1 and CDR2 are MNHEY and SMNVEV (reference sequence). Unmatched junction bases numbered 13, after V lost 3 bases and J lost 5 bases. The DNA for the CDR3 is TGTGCCAGCAGTTTGGGACCTCCGGGACTAGCGGGAGGTTGGGAGACCCAGTACTTC. Protein sequence: CASSLGPPGLAGGWETQYF.

CDR3 sequence: CASSPRGRETQYF. The CDR3 DNA sequence: TGTGCCAGCAGCCCTAGGGGTAGAGAGACCCAGTACTTC. The J gene is TRBJ2-5, the V gene TRBV6-1, with a tentative D call TRBD1 (5 bases). CDR3 length: 13 residues. CDR1 is MNHNS, CDR2 SASEGT, per germline. V lost 6 bases and J 4 bases, leaving 12 bases between the germline ends.

This chain uses TRBV9 with TRBJ2-3; D is uncertain. The CDR3 spans 15 residues. V lost 0 bases and J lost 0, with 8 bases in between. Germline lookup yields CDR1 SGDLS and CDR2 YYNGEE. The CDR3 DNA sequence: TGTGCCAGCAGCGTAGCGACGGTGAGCACAGATACGCAGTATTTT. Its translation is CASSVATVSTDTQYF.

The J gene is TRBJ2-3, the V gene TRBV9, with D unclear. The V end lost 3 bases, the J end lost 4 bases, and 21 bases lay between the germline ends. The germline V gene encodes CDR1 SGDLS and CDR2 YYNGEE. This CDR3 spans 17 amino acids. The CDR3, as DNA: TGTGCCAGCAGCGCCCGTTTCGGATCTGGGGTCGCAGATACGCAGTATTTT. Its translation: CASSARFGSGVADTQYF.

The chain joins TRBV6-6 to TRBJ2-3; D not certain. The CDR3 consists of 13 residues. V lost 10 bases, J lost 1 base, and 12 bases lay in between. The germline V gene has CDR1 MNHNY and CDR2 SVGAGI (reference sequence). CDR3 residues: CATETSGTDTQYF. CDR3 DNA: TGTGCCACCGAGACAAGCGGCACAGATACGCAGTATTTT.

This clonotype was seen ten or more times. V is TRBV7-6 and J is TRBJ2-1; D gene ambiguous. Per germline, CDR1 SGHVS and CDR2 FNYEAQ. This CDR3 comprises 14 residues. The V and J ends lost 3 bases and 10 bases respectively, with 16 bases between them. CDR3: CASSFGFPAYEQFF. The DNA for the CDR3 is TGTGCCAGCAGCTTCGGATTTCCCGCCTACGAGCAGTTCTTC.

This clonotype has ten or more counts. This sequence joins TRBV28 and TRBJ2-5; 8 nucleotides align to TRBD1. CDR1 MDHEN and CDR2 SYDVKM come from the germline V gene. Unmatched junction bases numbered 9, after V lost 4 bases and J lost 5 bases. The CDR3 covers 15 residues. The CDR3 DNA follows: TGTGCCAGCAGTTCCCGACAGGGGTTCGCGGAGACCCAGTACTTC. This gives the protein CASSSRQGFAETQYF.

This clonotype has only a few counts. V and J are TRBV7-2 and TRBJ2-1; TRBD2 matches at 9 bases. The last part of the DNA fits TRBJ2-7 better; the J call may be wrong. The CDR3 runs to 14 residues. Per the germline V gene, CDR1 is SGHTA and CDR2 is FQGNSA. For the CDR3, the DNA is TGTGCCAGCAGCCGGACTAGCGACCACAATGAGCAGTACTTC. Its protein product is CASSRTSDHNEQYF.

This rearrangement joins TRBV4-1 to TRBJ2-7; possibly TRBD2 for D (6 bases). CDR3 length: 14 amino acids. Germline CDR1 MGHRA, CDR2 YSYEKL. Trimming took 3 bases from V and 0 from J, leaving 9 bases between them. CDR3 loop: CASSQTTSSYEQYF. The CDR3 coding sequence is TGCGCCAGCAGCCAGACGACTAGCTCCTACGAGCAGTACTTC.

The chain is built from TRBV6-1 and TRBJ1-3, with D possibly being TRBD1 (5 bases). Germline-derived CDR1 and CDR2 are MNHNS and SASEGT. The CDR3 is made up of 15 amino acids. Trimming took 6 bases from V and 0 from J, leaving 12 bases between them. The CDR3 region has the DNA TGTGCCAGCAGCGTACAGGCCTACTCTGGAAACACCATATATTTT. It translates to CASSVQAYSGNTIYF.

This clonotype was seen only a few times. This chain links TRBV7-2 with TRBJ2-5; D assignment may be TRBD1 or TRBD2 (6 bases each). CDR3 length equals 13 residues. The V and J ends lost 3 bases and 11 bases respectively, with 16 bases between them. The V gene's germline CDR1 is SGHTA and CDR2 FQGNSA. CDR3 nucleotides: TGTGCCAGCAGCTTTAACGGGGGCTTTGAGCAGTACTTC. It is translated as CASSFNGGFEQYF.

The rearrangement uses TRBV12-3 or TRBV12-4 and TRBJ2-1; 9 bases fit TRBD2. This CDR3 has 16 amino acids. The V gene end was trimmed by 3 bases and the J gene end by 10 bases; junction bases not matched to a gene: 13. The CDR3, as DNA: TGTGCCAGCAGTTTCAATAGCGGGAGAGGTTCCTACGAGCAGTTCTTC. It translates to CASSFNSGRGSYEQFF.

This chain uses TRBV7-6 with TRBJ2-3; perhaps TRBD1 as D (6 bases). TRBJ2-1 explains the end of the DNA better; the J call may be wrong. The CDR3 has 13 residues. Germline V gene sequence: CDR1 SGHVS, CDR2 FNYEAQ. CDR3 nucleotide sequence: TGTGCCAGCAGCTCCGGACAGTGGGAGGAGCAGTTCTTC. It is translated as CASSSGQWEEQFF.

The rearrangement uses TRBV11-2 and TRBJ2-3, with 8 bases matching TRBD2. The CDR3 is made up of 15 amino acids. Per germline, CDR1 SGHAT and CDR2 FQNNGV. J lost 4 bases, V lost 1 base, and 4 bases had no gene match. CDR3 sequence (DNA): TGTGCCAGCAGCTTAGCGGGGGGGGCCCCAGATACGCAGTATTTT. As protein: CASSLAGGAPDTQYF.

This clonotype was counted between two and nine times. This chain joins TRBV7-2 and TRBJ2-4; D possibly corresponds to TRBD1 (7 bases). The J call may be in error: the DNA end matches TRBJ2-7 better. The length of the CDR3 is 15 residues. CDR1 and CDR2 (germline): SGHTA, FQGNSA. Here the CDR3 reads CASSSTGWERAEQYF. CDR3 coding DNA: TGTGCCAGCAGCTCGACAGGGTGGGAGCGGGCCGAGCAGTACTTC.

The sample holds a few counts of this clonotype. This rearrangement joins TRBV7-6 to TRBJ1-6; D is unclear. The CDR3 is 15 amino acids. The germline V gene has CDR1 SGHVS and CDR2 FNYEAQ. Deletions cut 2 bases from V and 7 bases from J, with 12 bases between. The CDR3 DNA follows: TGTGCCAGCAGCTTATGGGATGGACCCAATTCACCCCTCCACTTT. Translated, it gives CASSLWDGPNSPLHF.

This chain connects TRBV3-1 to TRBJ2-3; D call uncertain. The CDR3 is made up of 12 amino acids. Germline lookup yields CDR1 LGHDT and CDR2 YNNKEL (reference sequence). Trimming took 1 base from V and 6 from J, leaving 5 bases between them. The CDR3 sequence: CASSQVKDTQYF. The CDR3 DNA reads TGTGCCAGCAGCCAAGTAAAGGATACGCAGTATTTT.

The chain uses TRBV6-1 and TRBJ2-1; 8 nucleotides match TRBD2. The tail of the sequence fits TRBJ2-7 better, so the J call may be wrong. CDR3 size: 11 residues. Germline V gene sequence: CDR1 MNHNS, CDR2 SASEGT. The CDR3 DNA follows: TGTGCCAGCGGACTAGCCCTCGAGCAGTACTTC. Protein sequence: CASGLALEQYF.

The chain is built from TRBV6-1 and TRBJ2-5; no definite D call. The V end was cut by 9 bases, the J end by 11 bases, with 28 bases between. The germline gives CDR1 MNHNS, CDR2 SASEGT. The CDR3 extends over 15 amino acids. CDR3 nucleotide sequence: TGTGCCAGTAAAGACCAAGCCCTCGGACCGGTGGAGCAGTACTTC. Amino acid sequence: CASKDQALGPVEQYF.

This clonotype has more than one count but fewer than ten. V usage is TRBV6-1 and J usage is TRBJ2-5; 9 bases are a match to TRBD1. Germline trimming cut 0 bases from V and 1 base from J; bases unmatched to any gene: 3. The CDR3 totals 16 residues. Germline V gene data show CDR1 as MNHNS and CDR2 as SASEGT. In DNA, the CDR3 is TGTGCCAGCAGTGAAGCCCAGACAGGGGGCCAAGAGACCCAGTACTTC. Protein: CASSEAQTGGQETQYF.

This clonotype was seen a handful of times. J is TRBJ2-7 and V is TRBV11-3; 10 bases align to TRBD1. The CDR3 contains 14 residues. The V segment lost 5 bases and the J segment 5 bases; nucleotides outside the gene matches: 6. Germline CDR1 reads SGHNT; CDR2 reads YENEEA. The CDR3 reads CASSLRTGGHEQYF. CDR3 DNA sequence: TGTGCCAGCAGCCTCAGGACAGGGGGGCACGAGCAGTACTTC.

This clonotype was detected only a few times. The chain uses TRBV20-1 and TRBJ2-5; 11 nucleotides line up with TRBD2. The tail of the sequence fits TRBJ2-7 better, so the J call may be wrong. The CDR3 contains 14 residues. Germline CDR1 reads DFQATT; CDR2 reads SNEGSKA (reference sequence). CDR3 nucleotide sequence: TGCAGTGCTAGTCGGACTAGCGGGTCCTACGAGCAGTACTTC. This codes for CSASRTSGSYEQYF.

This clonotype was seen at least ten times. The CDR3: CASSPYRFAGGNNEQFF. The CDR3 bases are TGTGCCAGCAGTCCATACCGGTTTGCGGGAGGGAACAATGAGCAGTTCTTC. J is TRBJ2-1 and V is TRBV28; 9 bases are shared with TRBD2. V dropped 5 bases and J dropped 5; count of bases not matched to a gene: 13. The CDR3 runs 17 residues. The germline gives CDR1 MDHEN, CDR2 SYDVKM.

By its share, this clonotype is medium-sized. The genes are TRBV6-5 and TRBJ2-3; 11 bases fit TRBD2. Germline values: CDR1 MNHEY, CDR2 SVGAGI. V shed 3 bases, J shed 3 bases, and the junction held 5 bases outside the gene matches. This CDR3 contains 16 residues. Here the CDR3 DNA reads TGTGCCAGCAGTTATAGCGGGAGGGCCATGACAGATACGCAGTATTTT. It yields the protein CASSYSGRAMTDTQYF.

The sample holds a few counts of this clonotype. The chain combines TRBV6-6 with TRBJ2-3; a weak D match, TRBD2 (6 bases). This CDR3 region has 15 residues. V was shortened by 2 bases and J by 4 bases, with 13 bases between the two germline ends. Germline values: CDR1 MNHNY, CDR2 SVGAGI (reference sequence). The CDR3 nucleotides read TGTGCCAGCAGTTACGGGACTCCGGGGGCAGATACGCAGTATTTT. Its translation: CASSYGTPGADTQYF.

On this clonotype itself: Its ends do not fully match the called genes, so a read error is possible. The V call is TRBV7-4, the J call TRBJ2-4; D may correspond to TRBD1 or TRBD2 (6 bases each). CDR1 is SGHVT, CDR2 SQSDAQ, per germline. The length of the CDR3 is 16 residues. The CDR3 protein is CVSSPNGGNYYNEQYF. In DNA, the CDR3 is TGTGTCAGCAGCCCGAACGGGGGCAATTACTACAATGAGCAGTACTTC.

This chain joins TRBV11-3 and TRBJ2-1; 7 bases fit TRBD2. The DNA end favors TRBJ2-7, so the J call may be wrong. The germline V gene has CDR1 SGHNT and CDR2 YENEEA. This CDR3 region has 18 residues. The CDR3 reads CASSPGAGEGTFSYEQYF. The CDR3 DNA follows: TGTGCCAGCAGCCCCGGGGCGGGAGAAGGGACCTTCTCCTACGAGCAGTACTTC.